The T cell receptor (beta chain) described here comes from a study of cytomegalovirus exposure and HLA in healthy donors. Looking at the study overall: A previous analysis identified approximately 120 million unique TCR beta sequences derived from some 170 million T cells. Overall study results and limits: For presence/absence analyses, sequencing depth was assumed to be roughly uniform across donors.

The primer mix had 60 Vbeta and 13 Jbeta primers. Measured with immunoSEQ multiplex PCR; TCRdb has only the in-frame clones, and not every one. The table has about 170,000 clones, about three quarters seen once. The V gene lost 0 bases and the J gene lost 1 base, with 9 bases spanning the gap. The CDR3 totals 15 residues. Germline V gene data show CDR1 as LGHNA and CDR2 as YSLEER. Regarding this clone: Its antigen is still unknown. Other DNA sequences of this sample code for an identical CDR3.

The chain joins TRBV4-3 to TRBJ1-1, with D maybe TRBD1 (6 bases). The receptor's source is a woman aged 45-65 years in good health and CMV-seropositive. Specimen: PBMCs. The CDR3 coding sequence is TGCGCCAGCAGCCAAGAGGGACAAGGGAACACTGAAGCTTTCTTT. Protein sequence: CASSQEGQGNTEAFF.